This TCR beta chain was identified in a study of T cells in Graves' hyperthyroidism and ophthalmopathy. This clonotype was seen many times. Per germline, CDR1 SNHLY and CDR2 FYNNEI. This CDR3 comprises 16 residues. V trimming: 4 bases; J trimming: 7 bases; junction bases outside the gene matches: 13. The source material, RNA transcripts, was used to amplify TCR beta CDR3 regions. The TCR CDR3 first-round RT-PCR relied on the HTBI primer set. TCRdb ran MiXCR on the multiplex PCR reads and lists one entry per CDR3 protein. Among under 350,000 distinct CDR3 sequences, about an eighth were seen once, and the ten largest hold 6.5% to 10%.

The chain joins TRBV2 to TRBJ2-1; the match to TRBD1 covers 7 bases. The origin of this receptor is a woman in her 30s with Graves' hyperthyroidism that later progressed to Graves' ophthalmopathy. Source material: blood. This CDR3 reads CASSVDERLQGNEQFF. The CDR3 nucleotides are TGTGCCAGCAGTGTTGACGAGCGGCTACAGGGGAATGAGCAGTTCTTC.